The sequence of this T cell receptor (beta chain) was determined in a study of blood T cell repertoires in COVID-19. Study as a whole: T cells, B-cell-depleted T cells, or PBMCs provided the cDNA or gDNA that served as material.

Methods used by the authors: How many nucleated cells were present was estimated from reference gene primer amplification. Method: immunoSEQ multiplex PCR; TCRdb's copy keeps in-frame clones and lacks some. V and J calls and clone size are as listed in that table; D and trimming were resolved from the DNA. Among 490,000 or so clones listed, less than 90% were seen once. CDR1 and CDR2 from the germline V gene are LGHDT and YNNKEL (reference sequence). With V trimmed by 1 base and J by 6 bases, 18 bases remained unmatched. The CDR3 runs to 19 residues. Clinical histories supplied by participants themselves formed the basis of cohort assignment. A single count supports this clone.

The V gene is TRBV3-1 (or the pseudogene TRBV3-2), the J gene TRBJ1-2, with 9 bases matching TRBD1. The clonotype comes from a woman in her fifties or sixties who had recovered from COVID-19. Sequences were obtained from PBMCs or T cells enriched from blood (not recorded which). The CDR3 sequence: CASSQVPARGQGKKDGYTF. The CDR3 DNA reads TGTGCCAGCAGCCAAGTTCCCGCCCGAGGACAGGGGAAAAAGGATGGCTACACCTTC.